The 5 T cell receptor beta chains listed next were all sequenced from one sample in a study of cytomegalovirus exposure and HLA in healthy donors. The PCR was carried out with 60 Vbeta primers and 13 Jbeta primers. Produced via immunoSEQ multiplex PCR; TCRdb's table is partial and in-frame only. This table has 100,000 to 150,000 clones, 76% appearing once. The sequenced sample was PBMCs. The source of these receptors is a man in his fifties in good health and CMV-seronegative.

Remarks on this clone: At one end the junction does not follow the germline gene, possibly because of a read error. The V call is TRBV6-5, the J call TRBJ1-1, with a tentative D call TRBD1 (5 bases). This CDR3 contains 12 residues. CDR1 MNHEY and CDR2 SVGAGI come from the germline V gene. The CDR3 region is CASSRPDTEAFF. CDR3 sequence (DNA): TGTGCCAGCAGTCGTCCGGACACGGAAGCTTTCTTT.

This clone has only a few counts. The V gene is TRBV5-4, the J gene TRBJ2-7; TRBD1 agrees at 8 bases. Germline V lookup: CDR1 SGHNT, CDR2 YYREEE (reference sequence). The V segment lost 4 bases and the J segment 0 bases; nucleotides outside the gene matches: 12. The CDR3 is 17 residues long. The CDR3 nucleotides read TGTGCCAGCAGCCCCGGGCAACGACAGGGGCTCTCCTACGAGCAGTACTTC. It yields the protein CASSPGQRQGLSYEQYF.

This clone has only a few counts. The J gene is TRBJ2-1, the V gene TRBV21-1; the table's D call TRBD1 went unverified against the DNA. TRBV21-1 is recorded as a pseudogene. The CDR3 consists of 11 residues. The CDR3 region is CASSSWGRQFF. The DNA of the CDR3 is TGTGCGAGCTCGTCGTGGGGGCGGCAGTTCTTC.

The chain carries TRBV30 and TRBJ1-1; a possible D gene is TRBD1 (5 bases). Trimming removed 0 bases at V and 1 base at J, with 9 bases between. Germline loops: CDR1 GTSNPN, CDR2 SVGIG (reference sequence). The CDR3 has 14 residues. As DNA, the CDR3 is TGTGCCTGGAGTGTACCAGGGAAGAACACTGAAGCTTTCTTT. It specifies CAWSVPGKNTEAFF.

The J gene is TRBJ2-3, the V gene TRBV7-2, with 10 bases matching TRBD1. The V segment lost 5 bases and the J segment 6 bases; nucleotides outside the gene matches: 8. CDR3 length equals 15 residues. Germline V lookup: CDR1 SGHTA, CDR2 FQGNSA. CDR3 amino acids: CASSERGQGKDTQYF. The CDR3 nucleotides are TGTGCCAGCAGCGAACGGGGACAGGGGAAGGATACGCAGTATTTT. The complete variable domain, with remaining parts taken from reference TRBV7-2 and TRBJ2-3, reads GAGVSQSPSNKVTEKGKDVELRCDPISGHTALYWYRQSLGQGLEFLIYFQGNSAPDKSGLPSDRFSAERTGGSVSTLTIQRTQQEDSAVYLCASSERGQGKDTQYFGPGTRLTVL.